This T cell receptor beta chain is drawn from a study of blood T cells in healthy people across ages. The ends lost 6 bases at V and 4 bases at J; junction bases unmatched: 6. Per the germline V gene, CDR1 is DFQATT and CDR2 is SNEGSKA (reference sequence). This CDR3 comprises 13 residues. Concerning this clonotype: Its matching antigen is unknown.

Study observations and caveats: Observed TCR beta diversity showed a strong correlation with the percentage of naive T cells as measured by flow cytometry. What prevented conclusive comparison of naive and antigen-experienced cells was that PBMCs were unsorted.

Samples each had at least 6 micrograms of total RNA extracted. A second PCR, run for about 6 to 11 cycles, used a sample-barcoded 5' primer plus a J-beta primer mix. MiXCR was run by TCRdb on the 5' RACE reads, yielding one entry per CDR3 protein. The table records roughly 680,000 distinct CDR3 sequences, roughly 21% of them present only once. Sequencing was done on a sample of blood. The rearrangement joins TRBV20-1 to TRBJ2-4, with 7 bases aligning to TRBD1. This sequence was found in a man between 65 and 85 years old in good health. CDR3 in amino acids: CSAPNRGKNIQYF. CDR3 DNA: TGCAGTGCCCCCAACAGGGGAAAAAACATTCAGTACTTC.